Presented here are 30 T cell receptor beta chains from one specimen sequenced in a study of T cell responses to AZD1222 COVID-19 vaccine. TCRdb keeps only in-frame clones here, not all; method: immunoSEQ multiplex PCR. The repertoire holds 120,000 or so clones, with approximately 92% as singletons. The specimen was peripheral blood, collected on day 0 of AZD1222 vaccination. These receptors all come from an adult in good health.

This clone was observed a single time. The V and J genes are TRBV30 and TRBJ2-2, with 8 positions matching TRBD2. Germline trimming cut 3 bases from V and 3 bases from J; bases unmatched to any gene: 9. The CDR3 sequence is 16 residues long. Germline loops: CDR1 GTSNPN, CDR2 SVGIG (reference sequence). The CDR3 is CAWSPPGRGDTGELFF. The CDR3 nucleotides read TGTGCCTGGAGCCCCCCCGGGAGGGGGGACACCGGGGAGCTGTTTTTT.

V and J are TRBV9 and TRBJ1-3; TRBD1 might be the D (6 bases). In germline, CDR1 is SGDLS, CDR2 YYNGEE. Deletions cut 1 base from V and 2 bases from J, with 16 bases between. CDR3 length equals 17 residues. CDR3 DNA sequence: TGTGCCAGCAGCGTACGAGGGGGGACTGGGACTGGAAACACCATATATTTT. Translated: CASSVRGGTGTGNTIYF.

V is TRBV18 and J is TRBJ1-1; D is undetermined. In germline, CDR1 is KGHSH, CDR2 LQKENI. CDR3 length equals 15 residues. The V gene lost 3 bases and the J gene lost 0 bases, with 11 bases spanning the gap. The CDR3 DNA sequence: TGTGCCAGCTCACCTCTGGCCGAGATGAACACTGAAGCTTTCTTT. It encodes CASSPLAEMNTEAFF.

CDR3 sequence: CATSRDGGWSSNYGYTF. The CDR3 DNA sequence: TGTGCCACCAGCAGAGATGGAGGGTGGTCTTCTAACTATGGCTACACCTTC. The rearrangement uses TRBV15 and TRBJ1-2; D call uncertain. Germline CDR1 is LNHNV and CDR2 is YYDKDF (reference sequence). The CDR3 contains 17 residues. V lost 0 bases and J lost 0, with 14 bases in between.

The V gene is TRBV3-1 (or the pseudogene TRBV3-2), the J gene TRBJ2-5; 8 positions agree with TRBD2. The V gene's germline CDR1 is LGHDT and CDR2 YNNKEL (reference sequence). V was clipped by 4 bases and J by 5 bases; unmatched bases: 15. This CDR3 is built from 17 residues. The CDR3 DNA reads TGTGCCAGCAGCCCACTGGGCGGGAGGTGGGGTTGGGAGACCCAGTACTTC. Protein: CASSPLGGRWGWETQYF.

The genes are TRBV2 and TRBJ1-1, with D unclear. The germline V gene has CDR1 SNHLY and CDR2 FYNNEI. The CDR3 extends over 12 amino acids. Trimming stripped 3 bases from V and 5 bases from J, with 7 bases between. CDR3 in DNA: TGTGCCAGCAGTGAGGCATTGACTGAAGCTTTCTTT. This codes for CASSEALTEAFF.

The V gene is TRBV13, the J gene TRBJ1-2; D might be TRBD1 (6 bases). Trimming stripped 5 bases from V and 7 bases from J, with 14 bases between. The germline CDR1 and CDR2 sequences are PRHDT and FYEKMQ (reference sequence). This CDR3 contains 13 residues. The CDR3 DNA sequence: TGTGCCAGCAGCCTCACAGGGTTCGGTGGCTACACCTTC. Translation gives CASSLTGFGGYTF.

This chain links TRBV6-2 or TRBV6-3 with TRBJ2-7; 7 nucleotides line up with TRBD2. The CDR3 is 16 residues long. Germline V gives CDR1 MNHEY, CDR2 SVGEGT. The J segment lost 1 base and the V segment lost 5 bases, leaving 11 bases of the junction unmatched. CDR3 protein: CASSPRLERGSYEQYF. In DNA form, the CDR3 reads TGTGCCAGCAGTCCCCGATTAGAGCGGGGATCCTACGAGCAGTACTTC.

CDR3 residues: CAISDTGEDEQFF. The CDR3 coding sequence is TGTGCCATCAGTGATACAGGGGAGGATGAGCAGTTCTTC. This rearrangement joins TRBV10-3 to TRBJ2-1; D possibly corresponds to TRBD1 (7 bases). Germline V CDR1 and CDR2: ENHRY, SYGVKD. The CDR3 sequence is 13 residues long. Trimming cost V 3 bases and J 8 bases, with 11 bases left between them.

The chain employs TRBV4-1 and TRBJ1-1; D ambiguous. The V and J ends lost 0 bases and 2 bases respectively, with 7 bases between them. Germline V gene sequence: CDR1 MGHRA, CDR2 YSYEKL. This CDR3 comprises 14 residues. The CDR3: CASSQDYRNTEAFF. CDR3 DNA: TGCGCCAGCAGCCAAGATTATAGAAACACTGAAGCTTTCTTT.

The CDR3 spells CAWGDSASPLHF. The CDR3 DNA reads as TGTGCCTGGGGGGACAGTGCTTCACCCCTCCACTTT. The chain employs TRBV30 and TRBJ1-6; the match to TRBD1 covers 7 bases. CDR1 and CDR2 from the germline V gene are GTSNPN and SVGIG (reference sequence). CDR3 length: 12 residues. Trimming at V came to 5 bases and at J to 9 bases, leaving 4 bases not matched to a gene.

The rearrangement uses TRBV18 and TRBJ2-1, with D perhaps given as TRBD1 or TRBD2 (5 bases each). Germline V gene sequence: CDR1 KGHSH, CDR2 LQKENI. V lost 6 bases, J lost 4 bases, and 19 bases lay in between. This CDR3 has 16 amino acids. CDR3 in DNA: TGTGCCAGCTCTTCGTCCCAGGGACGGATATACAATGAGCAGTTCTTC. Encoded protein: CASSSSQGRIYNEQFF.

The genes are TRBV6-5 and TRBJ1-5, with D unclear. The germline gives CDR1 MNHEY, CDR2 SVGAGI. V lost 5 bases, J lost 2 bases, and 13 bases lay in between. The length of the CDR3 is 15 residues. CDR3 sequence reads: CASSQAGVGNQPQHF. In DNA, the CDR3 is TGTGCCAGCAGTCAGGCGGGAGTGGGCAATCAGCCCCAGCATTTT.

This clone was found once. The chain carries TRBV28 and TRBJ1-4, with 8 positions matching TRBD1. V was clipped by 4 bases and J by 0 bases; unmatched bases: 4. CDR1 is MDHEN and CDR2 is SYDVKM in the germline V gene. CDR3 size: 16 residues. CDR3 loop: CASSSGQGATNEKLFF. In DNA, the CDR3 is TGTGCCAGCAGTTCCGGACAGGGCGCAACTAATGAAAAACTGTTTTTT.

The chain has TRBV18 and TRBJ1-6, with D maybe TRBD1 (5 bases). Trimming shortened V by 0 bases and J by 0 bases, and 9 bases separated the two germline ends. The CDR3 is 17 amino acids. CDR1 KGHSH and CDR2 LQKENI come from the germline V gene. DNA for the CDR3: TGTGCCAGCTCACCACCGGCAGGGAGCTCCTATAATTCACCCCTCCACTTT. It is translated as CASSPPAGSSYNSPLHF.

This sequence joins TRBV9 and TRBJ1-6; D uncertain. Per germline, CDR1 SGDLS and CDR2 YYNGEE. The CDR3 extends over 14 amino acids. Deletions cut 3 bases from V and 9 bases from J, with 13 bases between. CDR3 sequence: CASSGPPGGSPLHF. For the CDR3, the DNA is TGTGCCAGCAGCGGCCCTCCGGGAGGTTCACCCCTCCACTTT.

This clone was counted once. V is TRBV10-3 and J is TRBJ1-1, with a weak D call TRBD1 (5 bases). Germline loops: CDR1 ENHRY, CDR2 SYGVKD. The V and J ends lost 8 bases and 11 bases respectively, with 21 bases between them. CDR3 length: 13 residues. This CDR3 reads CAISGGKGERAFF. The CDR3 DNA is TGTGCCATCTCCGGGGGGAAGGGTGAAAGGGCTTTCTTT.

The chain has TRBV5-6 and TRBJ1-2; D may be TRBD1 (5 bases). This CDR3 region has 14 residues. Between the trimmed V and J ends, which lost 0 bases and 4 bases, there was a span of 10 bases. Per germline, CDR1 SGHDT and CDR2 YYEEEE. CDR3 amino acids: CASSLGGRFYGYTF. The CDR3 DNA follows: TGTGCCAGCAGCTTGGGGGGGAGGTTCTATGGCTACACCTTC.

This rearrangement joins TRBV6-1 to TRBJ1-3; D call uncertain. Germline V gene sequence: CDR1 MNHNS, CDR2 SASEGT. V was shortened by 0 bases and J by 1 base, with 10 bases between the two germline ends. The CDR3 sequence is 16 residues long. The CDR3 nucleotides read TGTGCCAGCAGTGAAGCGCGTGGAGGGTCTGGAAACACCATATATTTT. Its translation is CASSEARGGSGNTIYF.

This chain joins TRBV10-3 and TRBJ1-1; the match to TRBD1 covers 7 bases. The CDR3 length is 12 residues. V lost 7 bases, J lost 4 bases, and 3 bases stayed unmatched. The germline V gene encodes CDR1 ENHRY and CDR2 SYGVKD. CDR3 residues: CAINRGGTEAFF. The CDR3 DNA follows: TGTGCCATCAACAGGGGAGGCACTGAAGCTTTCTTT.

The CDR3 sequence: CASSLSWGVGNTIYF. In nucleotides, the CDR3 is TGTGCCAGCAGCCTATCTTGGGGTGTAGGAAACACCATATATTTT. The chain carries TRBV3-1 (or the pseudogene TRBV3-2) and TRBJ1-3; the D is unclear. V was shortened by 4 bases and J by 4 bases, with 14 bases between the two germline ends. This CDR3 comprises 15 residues. Germline CDR1 and CDR2: LGHDT and YNNKEL (reference sequence).

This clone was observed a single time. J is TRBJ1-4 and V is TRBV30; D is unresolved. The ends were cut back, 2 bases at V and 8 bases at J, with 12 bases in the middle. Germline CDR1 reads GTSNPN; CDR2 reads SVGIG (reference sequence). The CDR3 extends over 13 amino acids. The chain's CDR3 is CAWSPWAGEKLFF. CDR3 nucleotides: TGTGCCTGGAGTCCGTGGGCTGGAGAAAAACTGTTTTTT.

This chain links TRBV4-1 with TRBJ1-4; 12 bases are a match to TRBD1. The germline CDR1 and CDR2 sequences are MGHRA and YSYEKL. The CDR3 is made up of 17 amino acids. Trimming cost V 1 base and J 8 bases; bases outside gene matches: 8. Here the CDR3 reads CASSQVTGQGAREKLFF. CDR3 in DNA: TGCGCCAGCAGCCAAGTCACGGGACAGGGGGCGAGGGAAAAACTGTTTTTT.

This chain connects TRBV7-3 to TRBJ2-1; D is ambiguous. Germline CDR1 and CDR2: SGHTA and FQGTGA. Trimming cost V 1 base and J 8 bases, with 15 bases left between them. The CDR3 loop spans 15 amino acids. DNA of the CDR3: TGTGCCAGCAGCTTAAACTCCGGTCTCCTCCATGAGCAGTTCTTC. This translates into CASSLNSGLLHEQFF. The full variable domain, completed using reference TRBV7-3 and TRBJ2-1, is GAGVSQTPSNKVTEKGKYVELRCDPISGHTALYWYRQSLGQGPEFLIYFQGTGAADDSGLPNDRFFAVRPEGSVSTLKIQRTERGDSAVYLCASSLNSGLLHEQFFGPGTRLTVL.

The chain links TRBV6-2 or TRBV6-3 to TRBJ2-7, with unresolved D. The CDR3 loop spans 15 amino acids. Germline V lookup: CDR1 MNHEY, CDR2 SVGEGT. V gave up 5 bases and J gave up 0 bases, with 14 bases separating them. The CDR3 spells CASSPGPFSSYEQYF. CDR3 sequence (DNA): TGTGCCAGCAGTCCAGGCCCTTTTAGCTCCTACGAGCAGTACTTC.

The CDR3 bases are TGTGCCAGCAGCCTGACAGGGATCATCTACGAGCAGTACTTC. Its protein is CASSLTGIIYEQYF. V is TRBV27 and J is TRBJ2-7; TRBD1 matches at 7 bases. Germline trimming cut 6 bases from V and 3 bases from J; bases unmatched to any gene: 8. Germline values: CDR1 MNHEY, CDR2 SMNVEV (reference sequence). The CDR3 loop spans 14 amino acids.

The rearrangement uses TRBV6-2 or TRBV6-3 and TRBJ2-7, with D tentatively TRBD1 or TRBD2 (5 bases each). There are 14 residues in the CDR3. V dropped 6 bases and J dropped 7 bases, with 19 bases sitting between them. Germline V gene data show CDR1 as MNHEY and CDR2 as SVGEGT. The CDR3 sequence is CASSPGASVWEQYF. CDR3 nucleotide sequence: TGTGCCAGCAGCCCCGGGGCTTCCGTTTGGGAGCAGTACTTC.

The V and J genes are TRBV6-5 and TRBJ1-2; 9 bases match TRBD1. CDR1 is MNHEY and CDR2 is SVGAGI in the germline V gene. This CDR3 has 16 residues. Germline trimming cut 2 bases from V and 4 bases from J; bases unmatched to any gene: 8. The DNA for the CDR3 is TGTGCCAGCAGTTACACTCCGGGACAGGGCACCTATGGCTACACCTTC. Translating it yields CASSYTPGQGTYGYTF.

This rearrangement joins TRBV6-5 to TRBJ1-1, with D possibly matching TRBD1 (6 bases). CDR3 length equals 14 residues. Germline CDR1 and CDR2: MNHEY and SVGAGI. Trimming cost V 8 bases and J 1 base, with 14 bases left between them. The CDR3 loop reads CASRPGQPNTEAFF. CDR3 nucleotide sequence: TGTGCCAGCCGACCGGGACAACCGAACACTGAAGCTTTCTTT.

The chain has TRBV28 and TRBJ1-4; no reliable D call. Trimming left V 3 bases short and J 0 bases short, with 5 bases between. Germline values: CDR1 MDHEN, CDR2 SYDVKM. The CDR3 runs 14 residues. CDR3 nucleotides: TGTGCCAGCAGTTTGTATTCAACTAATGAAAAACTGTTTTTT. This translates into CASSLYSTNEKLFF.